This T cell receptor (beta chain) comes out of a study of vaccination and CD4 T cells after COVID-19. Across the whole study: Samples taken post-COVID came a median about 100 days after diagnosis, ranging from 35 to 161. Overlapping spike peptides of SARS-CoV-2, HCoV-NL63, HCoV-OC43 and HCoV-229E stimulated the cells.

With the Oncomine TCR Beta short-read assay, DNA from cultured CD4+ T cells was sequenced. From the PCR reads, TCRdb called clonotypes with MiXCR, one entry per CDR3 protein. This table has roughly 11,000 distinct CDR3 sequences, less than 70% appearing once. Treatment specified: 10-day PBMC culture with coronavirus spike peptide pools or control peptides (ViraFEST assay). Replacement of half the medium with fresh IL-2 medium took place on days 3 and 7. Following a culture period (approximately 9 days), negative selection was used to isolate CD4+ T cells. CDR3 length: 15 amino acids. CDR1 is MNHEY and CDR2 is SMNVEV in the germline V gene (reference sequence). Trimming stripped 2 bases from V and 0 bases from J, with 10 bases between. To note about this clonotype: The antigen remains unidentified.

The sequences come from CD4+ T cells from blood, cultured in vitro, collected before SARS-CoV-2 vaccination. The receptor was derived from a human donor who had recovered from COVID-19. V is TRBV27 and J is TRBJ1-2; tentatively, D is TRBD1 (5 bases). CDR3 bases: TGTGCCAGCAGTTTAGGGCTAGGGGCTAACTATGGCTACACCTTC. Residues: CASSLGLGANYGYTF.